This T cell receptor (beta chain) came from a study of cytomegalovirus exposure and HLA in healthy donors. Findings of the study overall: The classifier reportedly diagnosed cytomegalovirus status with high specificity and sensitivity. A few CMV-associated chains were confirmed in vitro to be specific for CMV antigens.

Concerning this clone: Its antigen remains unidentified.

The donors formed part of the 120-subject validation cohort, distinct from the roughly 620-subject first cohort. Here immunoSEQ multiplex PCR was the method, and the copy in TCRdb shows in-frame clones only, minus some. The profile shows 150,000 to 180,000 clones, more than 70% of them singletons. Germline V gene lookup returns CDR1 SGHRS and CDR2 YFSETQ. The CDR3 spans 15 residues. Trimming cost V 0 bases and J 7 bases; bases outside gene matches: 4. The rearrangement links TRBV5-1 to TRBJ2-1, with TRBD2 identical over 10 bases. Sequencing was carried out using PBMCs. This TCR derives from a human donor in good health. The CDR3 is CASSLVTAGGNEQFF. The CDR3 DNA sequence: TGCGCCAGCAGCTTGGTGACAGCGGGAGGGAATGAGCAGTTCTTC.